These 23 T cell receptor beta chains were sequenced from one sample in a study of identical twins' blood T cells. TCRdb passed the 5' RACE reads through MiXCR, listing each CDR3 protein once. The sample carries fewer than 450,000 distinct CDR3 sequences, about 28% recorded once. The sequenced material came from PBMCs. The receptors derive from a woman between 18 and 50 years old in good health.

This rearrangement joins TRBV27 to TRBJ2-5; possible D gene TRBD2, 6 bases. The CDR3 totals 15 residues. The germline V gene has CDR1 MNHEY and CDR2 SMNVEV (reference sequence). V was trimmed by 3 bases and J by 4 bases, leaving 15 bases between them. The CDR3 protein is CASSLSGRETETQYF. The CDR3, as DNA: TGTGCCAGCAGTTTGTCGGGTCGGGAGACAGAGACCCAGTACTTC.

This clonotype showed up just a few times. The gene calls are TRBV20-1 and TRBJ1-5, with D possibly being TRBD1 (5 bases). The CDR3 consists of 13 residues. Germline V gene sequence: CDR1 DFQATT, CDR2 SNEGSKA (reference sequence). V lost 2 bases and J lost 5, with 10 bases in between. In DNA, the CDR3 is TGCAGTGCTAGACGACAGACTTATCAGCCCCAGCATTTT. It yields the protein CSARRQTYQPQHF.

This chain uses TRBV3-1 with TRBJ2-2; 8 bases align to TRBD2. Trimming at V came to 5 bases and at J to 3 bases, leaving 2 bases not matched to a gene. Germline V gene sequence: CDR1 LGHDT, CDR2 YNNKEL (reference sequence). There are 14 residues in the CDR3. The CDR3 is CASSKLADTGELFF. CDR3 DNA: TGTGCCAGCAGCAAACTAGCGGACACCGGGGAGCTGTTTTTT.

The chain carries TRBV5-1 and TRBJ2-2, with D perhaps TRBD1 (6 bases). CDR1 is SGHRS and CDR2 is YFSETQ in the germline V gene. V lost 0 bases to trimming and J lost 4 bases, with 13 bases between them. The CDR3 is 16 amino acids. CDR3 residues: CASSLGRGASTGELFF. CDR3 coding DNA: TGCGCCAGCAGCTTGGGCAGGGGCGCAAGCACCGGGGAGCTGTTTTTT.

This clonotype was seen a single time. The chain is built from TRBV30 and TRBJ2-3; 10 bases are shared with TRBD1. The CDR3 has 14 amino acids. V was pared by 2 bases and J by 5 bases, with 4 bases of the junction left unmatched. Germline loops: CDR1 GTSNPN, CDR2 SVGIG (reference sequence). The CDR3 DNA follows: TGTGCCTGGAGTACCGGGACAGGGGTAGATACGCAGTATTTT. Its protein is CAWSTGTGVDTQYF. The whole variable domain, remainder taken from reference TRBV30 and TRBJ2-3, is SQTIHQWPATLVQPVGSPLSLECTVEGTSNPNLYWYRQAAGRGLQLLFYSVGIGQISSEVPQNLSASRPQDRQFILSSKKLLLSDSGFYLCAWSTGTGVDTQYFGPGTRLTVL.

The CDR3: CASADRVSTEAFF. The CDR3, as DNA: TGTGCCAGCGCGGACAGGGTGAGCACTGAAGCTTTCTTT. The chain is built from TRBV6-1 and TRBJ1-1, with 8 positions matching TRBD1. V lost 8 bases to trimming and J lost 4 bases; unmatched junction nucleotides: 6. Germline lookup yields CDR1 MNHNS and CDR2 SASEGT. CDR3 length: 13 residues.

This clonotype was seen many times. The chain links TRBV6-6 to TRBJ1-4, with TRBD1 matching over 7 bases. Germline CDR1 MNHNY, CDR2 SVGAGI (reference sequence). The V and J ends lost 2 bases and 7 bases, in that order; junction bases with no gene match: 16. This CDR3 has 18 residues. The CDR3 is CASSYTGTASALSEKLFF. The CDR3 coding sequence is TGTGCCAGCAGTTACACCGGGACAGCATCCGCGTTGAGTGAAAAACTGTTTTTT.

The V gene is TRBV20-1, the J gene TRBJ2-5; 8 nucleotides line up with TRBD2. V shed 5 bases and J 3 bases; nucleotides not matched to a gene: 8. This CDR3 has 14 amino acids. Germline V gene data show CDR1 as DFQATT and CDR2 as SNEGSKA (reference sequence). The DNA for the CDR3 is TGCAGTGCTGGGGGACTAGGCAGGGAAGAGACCCAGTACTTC. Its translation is CSAGGLGREETQYF.

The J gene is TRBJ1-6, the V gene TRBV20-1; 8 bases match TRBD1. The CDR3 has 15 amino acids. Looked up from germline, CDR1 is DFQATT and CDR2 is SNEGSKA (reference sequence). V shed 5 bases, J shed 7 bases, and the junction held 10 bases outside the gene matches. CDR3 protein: CSASAEDRANSPLHF. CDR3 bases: TGCAGTGCTTCCGCCGAGGACAGGGCGAATTCACCCCTCCACTTT.

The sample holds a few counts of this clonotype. The CDR3 loop is CASSWLAGVPEQYF. DNA for the CDR3: TGCGCCAGCAGCTGGTTAGCGGGAGTCCCAGAGCAGTACTTC. V and J are TRBV5-1 and TRBJ2-7; 9 bases map to TRBD2. The ends lost 3 bases at V and 7 bases at J; junction bases unmatched: 8. This CDR3 has 14 residues. CDR1 and CDR2 from the germline V gene are SGHRS and YFSETQ.

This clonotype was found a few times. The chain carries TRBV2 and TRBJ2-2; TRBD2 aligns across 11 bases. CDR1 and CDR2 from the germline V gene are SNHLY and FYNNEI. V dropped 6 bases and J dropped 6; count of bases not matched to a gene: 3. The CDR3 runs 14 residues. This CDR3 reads CASRTSGTAGELFF. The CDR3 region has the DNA TGTGCCAGCAGGACTAGCGGGACGGCCGGGGAGCTGTTTTTT.

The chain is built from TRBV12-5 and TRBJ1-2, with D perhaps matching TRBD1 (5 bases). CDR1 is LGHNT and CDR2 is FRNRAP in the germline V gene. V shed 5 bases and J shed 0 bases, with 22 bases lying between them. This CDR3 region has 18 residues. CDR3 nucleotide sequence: TGTGCTAGTGGTCACCCCCGGCGGCAGGGTAATACTAACTATGGCTACACCTTC. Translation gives CASGHPRRQGNTNYGYTF.

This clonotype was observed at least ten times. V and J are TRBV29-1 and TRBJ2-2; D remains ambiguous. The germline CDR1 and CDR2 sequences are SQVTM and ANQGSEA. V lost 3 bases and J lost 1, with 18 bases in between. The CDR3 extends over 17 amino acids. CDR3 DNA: TGCAGCGTTGACATTAGGGCTGAGAGACAGAACACCGGGGAGCTGTTTTTT. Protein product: CSVDIRAERQNTGELFF.

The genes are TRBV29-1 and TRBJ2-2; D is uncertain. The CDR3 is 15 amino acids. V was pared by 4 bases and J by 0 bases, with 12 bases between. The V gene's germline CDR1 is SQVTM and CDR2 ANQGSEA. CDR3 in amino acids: CSVGLRHSNTGELFF. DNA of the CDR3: TGCAGCGTTGGTCTTCGGCATTCGAACACCGGGGAGCTGTTTTTT.

The CDR3 nucleotides are TGTGCCAGCAATGGACAGGCAGACAATCAGCCCCAGCATTTT. Protein product: CASNGQADNQPQHF. The chain links TRBV2 to TRBJ1-5, with TRBD1 matching over 7 bases. V was clipped by 7 bases and J by 3 bases; unmatched bases: 6. The length of the CDR3 is 14 residues. CDR1 SNHLY and CDR2 FYNNEI come from the germline V gene.

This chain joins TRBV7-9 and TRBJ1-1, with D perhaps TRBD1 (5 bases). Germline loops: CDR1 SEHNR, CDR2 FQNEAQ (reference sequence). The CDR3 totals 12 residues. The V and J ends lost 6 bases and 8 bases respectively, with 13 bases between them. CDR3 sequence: CASRGPQREAFF. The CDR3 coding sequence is TGTGCCAGCAGGGGACCCCAGCGGGAAGCTTTCTTT.

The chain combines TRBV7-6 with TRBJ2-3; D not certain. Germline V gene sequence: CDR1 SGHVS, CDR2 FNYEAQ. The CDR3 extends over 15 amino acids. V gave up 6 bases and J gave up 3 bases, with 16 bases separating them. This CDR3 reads CASSQTRAYTDTQYF. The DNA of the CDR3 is TGTGCCAGCAGTCAAACGAGAGCATATACAGATACGCAGTATTTT. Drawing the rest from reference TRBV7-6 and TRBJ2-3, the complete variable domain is GAGVSQSPRYKVTKRGQDVALRCDPISGHVSLYWYRQALGQGPEFLTYFNYEAQQDKSGLPNDRFSAERPEGSISTLTIQRTEQRDSAMYRCASSQTRAYTDTQYFGPGTRLTVL.

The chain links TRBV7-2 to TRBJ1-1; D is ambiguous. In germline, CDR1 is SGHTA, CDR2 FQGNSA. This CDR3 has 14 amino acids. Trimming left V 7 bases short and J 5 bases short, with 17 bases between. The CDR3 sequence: CASTLNGFRTEAFF. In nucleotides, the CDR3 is TGTGCCAGCACCTTGAATGGATTTCGGACTGAAGCTTTCTTT.

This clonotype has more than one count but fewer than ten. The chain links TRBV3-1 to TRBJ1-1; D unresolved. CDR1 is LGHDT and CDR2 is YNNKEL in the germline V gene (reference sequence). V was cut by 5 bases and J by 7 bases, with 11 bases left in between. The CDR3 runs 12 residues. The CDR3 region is CASSSLRLEAFF. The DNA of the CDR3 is TGTGCCAGCAGCTCTCTACGGCTTGAAGCTTTCTTT.

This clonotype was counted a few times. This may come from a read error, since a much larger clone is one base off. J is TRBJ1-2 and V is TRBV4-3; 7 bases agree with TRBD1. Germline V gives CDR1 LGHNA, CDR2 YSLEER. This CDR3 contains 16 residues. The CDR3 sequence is CASNQDSEYRGYGYTF. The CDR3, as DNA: TGCGCCAGCAACCAAGACTCGGAATACAGGGGCTACGGCTACACCTTC.

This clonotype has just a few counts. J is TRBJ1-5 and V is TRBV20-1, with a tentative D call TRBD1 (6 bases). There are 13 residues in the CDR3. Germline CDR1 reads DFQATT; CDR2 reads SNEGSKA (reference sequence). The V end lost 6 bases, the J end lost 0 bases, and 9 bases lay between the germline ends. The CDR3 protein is CSARDISNQPQHF. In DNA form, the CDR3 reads TGCAGTGCAAGGGACATTAGCAATCAGCCCCAGCATTTT.

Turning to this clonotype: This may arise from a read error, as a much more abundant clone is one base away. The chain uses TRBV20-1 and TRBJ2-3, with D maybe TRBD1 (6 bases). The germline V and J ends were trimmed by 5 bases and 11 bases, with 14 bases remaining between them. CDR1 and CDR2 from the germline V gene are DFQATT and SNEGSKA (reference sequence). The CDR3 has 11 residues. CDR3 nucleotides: TGCAGTGCTCAGGGTGGGGGCCAGCAGTATTTT. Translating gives CSAQGGGQQYF.

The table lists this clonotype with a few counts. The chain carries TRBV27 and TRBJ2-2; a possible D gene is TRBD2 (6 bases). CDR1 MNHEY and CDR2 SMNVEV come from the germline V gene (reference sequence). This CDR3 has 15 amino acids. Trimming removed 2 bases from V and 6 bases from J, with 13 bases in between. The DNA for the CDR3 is TGTGCCAGCAGTTTAGGGGGGAGTCTTGCCGGGGAGCTGTTTTTT. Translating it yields CASSLGGSLAGELFF.